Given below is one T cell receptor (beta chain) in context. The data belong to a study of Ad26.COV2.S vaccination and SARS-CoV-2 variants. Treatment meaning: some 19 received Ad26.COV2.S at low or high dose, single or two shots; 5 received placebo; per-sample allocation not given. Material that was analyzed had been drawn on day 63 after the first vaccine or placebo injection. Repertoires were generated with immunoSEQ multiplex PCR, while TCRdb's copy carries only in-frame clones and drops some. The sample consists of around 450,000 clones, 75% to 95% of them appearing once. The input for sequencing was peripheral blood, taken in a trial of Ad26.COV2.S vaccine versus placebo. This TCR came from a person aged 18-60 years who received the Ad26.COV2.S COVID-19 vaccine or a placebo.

This CDR3 reads CASSFGLAGGTDTQYF. The CDR3 DNA reads as TGTGCCAGCAGCTTCGGACTAGCGGGGGGCACAGATACGCAGTATTTT. The rearrangement links TRBV11-2 to TRBJ2-3, with 13 bases fitting TRBD2. J gave up 1 base and V 3 bases, and 1 base lay outside the gene matches. The CDR3 loop spans 16 amino acids. The V gene's germline CDR1 is SGHAT and CDR2 FQNNGV. Based on the CDR3 plus reference TRBV11-2 and TRBJ2-3, the full variable domain is EAGVAQSPRYKIIEKRQSVAFWCNPISGHATLYWYQQILGQGPKLLIQFQNNGVVDDSQLPKDRFSAERLKGVDSTLKIQPAKLEDSAVYLCASSFGLAGGTDTQYFGPGTRLTVL.